Described below is a single T cell receptor beta chain sequence and its context. Its antigen remains unidentified. The same CDR3 is also encoded by other DNA sequences in this sample. Clones were sequenced by immunoSEQ multiplex PCR, and TCRdb holds only the in-frame ones, with some missing. The table records approximately 90,000 clones, 80% to 90% of them present only once. This record belongs to a study of OX40 agonist ivuxolimab in advanced cancers. Study background: Partial responses occurred in Three dose-escalation patients, one with hepatocellular carcinoma and two with cutaneous melanoma. Findings of the study overall: Not determined was the antigen specificity of the expanded peripheral T cells. Clonal expansion from baseline to week 6 occurred in both CD4+ and CD8+ T cells. Relative to CD4+ cells, CD8+ T cells on average had more expanded clones.

The CDR3 is 12 amino acids. Per germline, CDR1 LNHNV and CDR2 YYDKDF (reference sequence). Between the trimmed V and J ends, which lost 0 bases and 4 bases, there was a span of 3 bases. The receptor comes from an adult with an advanced solid tumor such as melanoma, head and neck, liver or kidney cancer. V gene TRBV15 combines with J gene TRBJ2-5; no reliable D call. Sequenced material: CD4+ or CD8+ T cells sorted from blood, taken in a trial of the OX40 agonist ivuxolimab. This CDR3 reads CATSRDVETQYF. The CDR3 nucleotides are TGTGCCACCAGCAGAGATGTAGAGACCCAGTACTTC.